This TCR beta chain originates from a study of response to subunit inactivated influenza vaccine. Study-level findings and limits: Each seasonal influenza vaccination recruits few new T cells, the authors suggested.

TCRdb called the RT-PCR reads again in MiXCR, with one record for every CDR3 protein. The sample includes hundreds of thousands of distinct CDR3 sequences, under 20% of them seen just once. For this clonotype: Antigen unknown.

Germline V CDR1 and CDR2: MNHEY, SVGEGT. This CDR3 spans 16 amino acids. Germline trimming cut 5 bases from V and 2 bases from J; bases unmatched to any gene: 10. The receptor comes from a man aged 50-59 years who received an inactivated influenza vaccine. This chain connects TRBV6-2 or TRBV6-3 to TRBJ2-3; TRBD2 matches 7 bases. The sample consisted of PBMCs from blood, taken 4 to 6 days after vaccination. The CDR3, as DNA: TGTGCCAGCAGTCGTAGCCTGGGGGGGATCACAGATACGCAGTATTTT. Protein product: CASSRSLGGITDTQYF.